Below, one TCR beta chain is given with its context. The antigen remains undetermined. The source of the sample is a study of beta chain features in type 1 diabetes. The study, taken as a whole, reports: Equally in patients and controls, PCR might preferentially amplify shorter templates. For Type 1 diabetes patients, all four CD4+ subsets carried TCRB CDR3s that were moderately but significantly shorter.

Germline CDR1 LGHNA, CDR2 YSLEER. This CDR3 spans 16 amino acids. Trimming left V 1 base short and J 3 bases short, with 14 bases between. The entirety of the isolated RNA underwent reverse transcription, so expressed TCRB transcripts were sequenced. TCRdb's copy holds only in-frame clones and misses some; the assay was immunoSEQ multiplex PCR. Among some 660,000 clones listed, around 15% were seen once. The source material was naive CD4+ T cells from blood. V is TRBV4-3 and J is TRBJ2-3, with D perhaps matching TRBD2 (6 bases). The TCR was taken from a young man with type 1 diabetes. The CDR3 DNA follows: TGCGCCAGCAGCCAAGGAACTAGCTGGTCAACAGATACGCAGTATTTT. Encoded protein: CASSQGTSWSTDTQYF.